Each of the 16 T cell receptor beta chains below was sequenced from the same sample in a study of shared clonotypes between healthy human individuals. This table comes from immunoSEQ multiplex PCR, and its TCRdb copy is limited to in-frame clones, with some not included. The sample carries around 2.3 million clones, under 97% recorded once. Material: naive CD4+ T cells sorted from blood. This sample's subset: CD45RA+ positively selected. The receptors derive from a man aged 18-30 years in good health.

The chain carries TRBV7-2 and TRBJ2-5; possibly TRBD1 for D (6 bases). This CDR3 region has 16 residues. Germline values: CDR1 SGHTA, CDR2 FQGNSA. V was pared by 0 bases and J by 2 bases, with 13 bases between. This CDR3 reads CASSLATGGVQETQYF. The CDR3 coding sequence is TGTGCCAGCAGCTTAGCGACAGGAGGCGTACAAGAGACCCAGTACTTC. The full variable domain, in which reference TRBV7-2 and TRBJ2-5 provide the parts outside the CDR3, is GAGVSQSPSNKVTEKGKDVELRCDPISGHTALYWYRQSLGQGLEFLIYFQGNSAPDKSGLPSDRFSAERTGGSVSTLTIQRTQQEDSAVYLCASSLATGGVQETQYFGPGTRLLVL.

This clone showed up just once. Here the CDR3 reads CASSTRLTGEKLFF. The CDR3 DNA reads TGTGCCAGCAGTACCAGGCTGACAGGGGAAAAACTGTTTTTT. The genes are TRBV6-1 and TRBJ1-4, with 7 nucleotides matching TRBD1. CDR3 size: 14 residues. The V and J ends lost 5 bases and 8 bases, in that order; junction bases with no gene match: 8. Germline CDR1 and CDR2: MNHNS and SASEGT.

The chain uses TRBV5-4 and TRBJ1-2; 7 bases line up with TRBD1. V dropped 1 base and J dropped 1; count of bases not matched to a gene: 4. The CDR3 covers 15 residues. Germline lookup yields CDR1 SGHNT and CDR2 YYREEE (reference sequence). The CDR3 DNA reads as TGTGCCAGCAGCTTGCGGGACAGAGTTAACTATGGCTACACCTTC. It specifies CASSLRDRVNYGYTF.

The chain couples TRBV11-2 to TRBJ2-2; D is uncertain. The germline CDR1 and CDR2 sequences are SGHAT and FQNNGV. The CDR3 is made up of 12 amino acids. Trimming left V 6 bases short and J 4 bases short, with 6 bases between. CDR3: CASRMGTGELFF. The CDR3 DNA reads TGTGCCAGCAGGATGGGCACCGGGGAGCTGTTTTTT. The full variable domain, its missing parts supplied by reference TRBV11-2 and TRBJ2-2, is EAGVAQSPRYKIIEKRQSVAFWCNPISGHATLYWYQQILGQGPKLLIQFQNNGVVDDSQLPKDRFSAERLKGVDSTLKIQPAKLEDSAVYLCASRMGTGELFFGEGSRLTVL.

This clone was seen a few times. The chain recombines TRBV6-5 with TRBJ2-7; 9 bases align to TRBD2. This CDR3 is 14 amino acids long. Germline V gene lookup returns CDR1 MNHEY and CDR2 SVGAGI. With 6 bases clipped from V and 5 bases from J, the junction kept 8 bases outside the gene matches. Here the CDR3 reads CASSRGGVGNEQYF. CDR3 nucleotide sequence: TGTGCCAGCAGCCGCGGGGGGGTCGGAAACGAGCAGTACTTC.

This chain links TRBV5-5 with TRBJ1-2, with unresolved D. CDR3 length: 12 residues. Germline V CDR1 and CDR2: SGHKS, YYEKEE (reference sequence). Deletions cut 2 bases from V and 7 bases from J, with 9 bases between. Written as DNA, the CDR3 is TGTGCCAGCAGCTTCTCGACATTTGGCTACACCTTC. Amino acids: CASSFSTFGYTF.

This clone was recorded once. The chain links TRBV5-4 to TRBJ2-2, with 15 bases aligning to TRBD2. The CDR3 is 16 amino acids. J was trimmed by 8 bases and V by 3 bases; bases with no gene match: 5. From germline, CDR1 is SGHNT and CDR2 YYREEE (reference sequence). The CDR3 DNA reads TGTGCCAGCAGCTCCGGGACTAGCGGGAGGATAGGGGAGCTGTTTTTT. This translates into CASSSGTSGRIGELFF.

This chain joins TRBV7-2 and TRBJ2-3, with a tentative D call TRBD2 (5 bases). Trimming shortened V by 2 bases and J by 3 bases, and 12 bases separated the two germline ends. The CDR3 is 15 amino acids. The germline V gene has CDR1 SGHTA and CDR2 FQGNSA. In DNA, the CDR3 is TGTGCCAGCAGCTTACAGGCGGGCCTTACAGATACGCAGTATTTT. This codes for CASSLQAGLTDTQYF.

The chain recombines TRBV5-4 with TRBJ2-7; 9 positions match TRBD2. The V and J ends lost 5 bases and 0 bases, in that order; junction bases with no gene match: 15. This CDR3 contains 18 residues. Germline CDR1 SGHNT, CDR2 YYREEE (reference sequence). The CDR3, as DNA: TGTGCCAGCAGTGGGGGGTTAGCGGGAGAGGTGGGCTCCTACGAGCAGTACTTC. Residues: CASSGGLAGEVGSYEQYF.

As concerns this clone: Other DNA sequences within the sample encode an identical CDR3. The J gene is TRBJ2-5, the V gene TRBV5-1, with 9 bases identical to TRBD1. The V and J ends lost 3 bases and 1 base, in that order; junction bases with no gene match: 1. This CDR3 region has 14 residues. The germline V gene has CDR1 SGHRS and CDR2 YFSETQ. CDR3 bases: TGCGCCAGCAGCTCGACAGGGGGCCAAGAGACCCAGTACTTC. Protein sequence: CASSSTGGQETQYF.

About this clone itself: This sample includes further DNA sequences coding for the same CDR3. The chain recombines TRBV18 with TRBJ2-1; 7 bases match TRBD2. With V trimmed by 3 bases and J by 2 bases, 10 bases remained unmatched. Looked up from germline, CDR1 is KGHSH and CDR2 is LQKENI. This CDR3 region has 17 residues. The CDR3 sequence: CASSPPGLAVTYNEQFF. The CDR3 DNA follows: TGTGCCAGCTCACCTCCGGGGCTAGCGGTGACCTACAATGAGCAGTTCTTC.

Worth noting for this clone: This sample includes further DNA sequences coding for the same CDR3. The V call is TRBV30, the J call TRBJ1-3, with unresolved D. The germline gives CDR1 GTSNPN, CDR2 SVGIG (reference sequence). This CDR3 spans 13 amino acids. Trimming stripped 3 bases from V and 1 base from J, with 7 bases between. This CDR3 is CAWSGSSGNTIYF. The CDR3 nucleotides read TGTGCCTGGAGCGGATCTTCTGGAAACACCATATATTTT.

The CDR3 coding sequence is TGCGCCAGCAGCCCGATGGGACAGGGGTCCTACGAGCAGTACTTC. It encodes CASSPMGQGSYEQYF. The J gene is TRBJ2-7, the V gene TRBV5-1, with 10 bases matching TRBD1. Looked up from germline, CDR1 is SGHRS and CDR2 is YFSETQ. There are 15 residues in the CDR3. Trimming at V came to 4 bases and at J to 1 base, leaving 5 bases not matched to a gene.

This chain joins TRBV2 and TRBJ1-4; 7 bases map to TRBD1. Germline V gene data show CDR1 as SNHLY and CDR2 as FYNNEI. The CDR3 is made up of 15 amino acids. Trimming took 7 bases from V and 0 from J; bases not matched to a gene: 5. DNA of the CDR3: TGTGCCAGCACCCGGGGACAGACAACTAATGAAAAACTGTTTTTT. Its translation: CASTRGQTTNEKLFF.

Worth noting for this clone: The same CDR3 arises from other DNA sequences in this sample as well. The chain has TRBV7-2 and TRBJ2-7; 7 bases are shared with TRBD1. Germline lookup yields CDR1 SGHTA and CDR2 FQGNSA. With 5 bases clipped from V and 0 bases from J, the junction kept 4 bases outside the gene matches. There are 14 residues in the CDR3. The chain's CDR3 is CASSPGQISYEQYF. The CDR3 coding sequence is TGTGCCAGCAGCCCGGGACAGATCTCCTACGAGCAGTACTTC.

The chain combines TRBV7-2 with TRBJ1-3; possible D gene TRBD1, 5 bases. Trimming cost V 2 bases and J 0 bases, with 17 bases left between them. This CDR3 is 18 amino acids long. CDR1 is SGHTA, CDR2 FQGNSA, per germline. CDR3 in amino acids: CASSLRFRDGSSGNTIYF. The CDR3 DNA sequence: TGTGCCAGCAGCTTAAGGTTCCGGGACGGTAGCTCTGGAAACACCATATATTTT.